These T cell receptor beta chains were read from a single sample in a study of T cell repertoires in cytomegalovirus infection. Each CDR3 protein gets one entry after TCRdb re-called the reads with MiXCR. This table has about 300,000 distinct CDR3 sequences, roughly 9.3% appearing once. Sequenced material: PBMCs. Receptor source: a human donor in good health (CMV status not recorded). Some clones in this sample may be carry-over from other donors' samples. Each CDR3 is given with its conserved first and last residue. The D gene is left open where the match is weak. The size field is filled for only some rows; it gives once, few, many or a size class.

clone_size	j_call	v_call	d_call	cdr3_aa	cdr3_nt
many	TRBJ2-2	TRBV12-5	-	CASGKDTIPGELFF	TGTGCTAGTGGGAAGGACACCATCCCCGGGGAGCTGTTTTTT
-	TRBJ2-3	TRBV29-1	-	CSVRGEITDTRYF	TGCAGCGTTCGAGGGGAGATCACAGATACGCGGTATTTT
many	TRBJ2-3	TRBV12-3/TRBV12-4	TRBD1	CASSPQSGGGTDTQYF	TGTGCCAGCAGCCCCCAGTCAGGGGGAGGCACAGATACGCAGTATTTT
many	TRBJ1-2	TRBV28	TRBD1	CASSWDRGNNGYTF	TGTGCCAGCAGTTGGGACAGGGGTAACAATGGCTACACCTTC
-	TRBJ2-1	TRBV2	-	CASSDQGGEGEQFF	TGTGCCAGCAGTGATCAAGGGGGGGAGGGTGAGCAGTTCTTC
few	TRBJ2-3	TRBV5-6	TRBD2	CASSLAGGLGDTQYF	TGTGCCAGCAGCTTAGCGGGGGGGCTAGGAGATACGCAGTATTTT
many	TRBJ2-1	TRBV29-1	-	CSVERGVINEQFF	TGCAGCGTTGAACGGGGCGTAATCAATGAGCAGTTCTTC
many	TRBJ2-1	TRBV18	-	CASSPVFTGSSYNEQFF	TGTGCCAGCTCACCCGTCTTTACGGGGAGCTCCTACAATGAGCAGTTCTTC
many	TRBJ1-5	TRBV7-2	-	CASSLSPVGSNQPQHF	TGTGCCAGCAGCTTAAGCCCAGTCGGGAGCAATCAGCCCCAGCATTTT
many	TRBJ1-1	TRBV11-3	-	CASSSAGKGVPLGSEAFF	TGTGCCAGCAGCTCGGCGGGCAAGGGCGTCCCTTTAGGCTCTGAAGCTTTCTTT
many	TRBJ2-7	TRBV19	-	CASSPPGRLTYEQYF	TGTGCCAGTAGTCCCCCCGGACGGCTAACCTACGAGCAGTACTTC
-	TRBJ2-7	TRBV5-5	-	CASSLGRNRESYEQYF	TGTGCCAGCAGCTTGGGGAGGAACAGGGAGTCCTACGAGCAGTACTTC
few	TRBJ1-2	TRBV2	-	CASSFDSYYGYTF	TGTGCCAGCAGTTTCGACAGCTACTATGGCTACACCTTC
many	TRBJ2-1	TRBV7-2	-	CASSFLSGPYNEQFF	TGTGCCAGCAGCTTTCTCAGCGGTCCCTACAATGAGCAGTTCTTC
many	TRBJ1-1	TRBV7-8	-	CASSLAVYSEDTEAFF	TGTGCCAGCAGCTTAGCGGTGTACAGCGAGGACACTGAAGCTTTCTTT
-	TRBJ2-7	TRBV2	-	CASSGEKYEQYF	TGTGCCAGCAGTGGGGAGAAGTACGAGCAGTACTTC
-	TRBJ1-1	TRBV2	-	CASSGGYSGLAFF	TGTGCCAGCAGTGGGGGGTACAGTGGACTAGCTTTCTTT
many	TRBJ2-1	TRBV7-6	TRBD2	CASSLTSGGIHNEQFF	TGTGCCAGCAGCTTGACTAGCGGGGGCATCCACAATGAGCAGTTCTTC
-	TRBJ2-1	TRBV6-5	TRBD1	CASSRRTGGEEQFF	TGTGCCAGCAGTCGACGGACAGGGGGCGAAGAGCAGTTCTTC
many	TRBJ2-7	TRBV20-1	-	CSAYREEQYF	TGCAGTGCCTATCGAGAAGAGCAGTACTTC
few	TRBJ1-5	TRBV19	-	CASSLPGVAAQHF	TGTGCCAGTAGTCTACCGGGGGTTGCCGCCCAGCATTTT
few	TRBJ1-1	TRBV14	-	CASSSIWGLEAFF	TGTGCCAGCAGCTCCATATGGGGGCTGGAAGCTTTCTTT
many	TRBJ2-2	TRBV2	TRBD2	CASSVTSGGKAGELFF	TGTGCCAGCAGTGTGACTAGCGGGGGGAAGGCCGGGGAGCTGTTTTTT
many	TRBJ2-5	TRBV7-8	-	CASSKGEWRSVNQETQYF	TGTGCCAGCAGCAAAGGAGAGTGGCGTAGCGTAAATCAAGAGACCCAGTACTTC
many	TRBJ1-2	TRBV7-2	TRBD1	CASSLGQGPYGYTF	TGTGCCAGCAGCCTCGGACAGGGGCCCTATGGCTACACCTTC
-	TRBJ1-1	TRBV19	TRBD1	CASSRQGRGNTEAFF	TGTGCCAGTAGCCGACAGGGTAGGGGGAACACTGAAGCTTTCTTT
many	TRBJ2-2	TRBV7-8	-	CASSLRTANTGELFF	TGTGCCAGCAGTCTTCGAACCGCGAACACCGGGGAGCTGTTTTTT
many	TRBJ1-1	TRBV7-3	TRBD1	CASSPGTATREAFF	TGTGCCAGCAGCCCCGGGACAGCCACCCGTGAAGCTTTCTTT
many	TRBJ2-5	TRBV7-8	-	CASSLALEETQYF	TGTGCCAGCAGCTTAGCACTAGAAGAGACCCAGTACTTC
many	TRBJ2-5	TRBV6-5	-	CASSYSWGMGETQYF	TGTGCCAGCAGTTACAGTTGGGGGATGGGAGAGACCCAGTACTTC
-	TRBJ1-2	TRBV2	-	CASTPRQVRYTF	TGTGCCAGCACCCCAAGGCAGGTTCGCTACACCTTC
-	TRBJ1-2	TRBV4-3	-	CASSQQVNYGYTF	TGCGCCAGCAGCCAGCAGGTTAACTATGGCTACACCTTC
-	TRBJ2-3	TRBV20-1	TRBD1	CSAGTANTDTQYF	TGCAGTGCTGGGACAGCGAACACAGATACGCAGTATTTT
-	TRBJ1-4	TRBV7-9	-	CASSYPGLSEKLFF	TGTGCCAGCAGCTATCCTGGTCTGTCTGAAAAACTGTTTTTT
-	TRBJ2-3	TRBV23-1	-	CASSQRCTGSTDTQYF	TGCGCCAGCAGTCAAAGGTGTACAGGGAGCACAGATACGCAGTATTTT
-	TRBJ1-5	TRBV20-1	-	CSASGSEQPQHF	TGCAGTGCTAGTGGTTCCGAACAGCCCCAGCATTTT
-	TRBJ2-1	TRBV20-1	-	CSARGKYNEQFF	TGCAGTGCTAGAGGGAAGTACAATGAGCAGTTCTTC
many	TRBJ2-4	TRBV12-3/TRBV12-4	-	CASRRAENIQYF	TGTGCCAGCAGGCGGGCGGAAAACATTCAGTACTTC
-	TRBJ2-7	TRBV7-2	TRBD1	CASSPPAGGRSEQYF	TGTGCCAGCAGCCCCCCGGCAGGGGGCCGGAGCGAGCAGTACTTC
-	TRBJ1-1	TRBV7-3	-	CASSLSGSRNTEAFF	TGTGCCAGCAGCTTATCAGGGTCGCGAAACACTGAAGCTTTCTTT
few	TRBJ2-1	TRBV20-1	TRBD2	CSARSGRANEQFF	TGCAGTGCTAGAAGCGGGAGGGCGAATGAGCAGTTCTTC
many	TRBJ2-2	TRBV10-3	-	CATRTRELFF	TGTGCCACCCGTACCCGCGAGCTGTTTTTT
many	TRBJ2-1	TRBV6-2/TRBV6-3	-	CASSYLRRVNEQFF	TGTGCCAGCAGTTACCTGAGGAGGGTCAATGAGCAGTTCTTC
few	TRBJ2-1	TRBV20-1	TRBD2	CSARPSLTAGTKNEQFF	TGCAGTGCTAGACCCTCGTTAACTGCCGGGACTAAAAATGAGCAGTTCTTC
few	TRBJ1-1	TRBV14	TRBD1	CASSQVNRGLNTEAFF	TGTGCCAGCAGCCAAGTGAACAGGGGCTTGAACACTGAAGCTTTCTTT